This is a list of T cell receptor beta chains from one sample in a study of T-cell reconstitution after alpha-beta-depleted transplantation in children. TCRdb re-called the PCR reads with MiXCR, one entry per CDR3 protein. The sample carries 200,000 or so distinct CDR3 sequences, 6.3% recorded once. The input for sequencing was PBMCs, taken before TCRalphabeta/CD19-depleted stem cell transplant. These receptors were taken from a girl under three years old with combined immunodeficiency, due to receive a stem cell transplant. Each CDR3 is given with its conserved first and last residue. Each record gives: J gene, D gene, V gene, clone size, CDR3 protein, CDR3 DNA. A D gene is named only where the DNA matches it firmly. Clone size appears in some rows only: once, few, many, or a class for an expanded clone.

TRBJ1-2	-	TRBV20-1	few	CSASYGYTF	TGCAGTGCTAGCTATGGCTACACCTTC
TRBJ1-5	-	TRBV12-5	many	CASGLVLVRGTDNQPQHF	TGTGCTAGTGGTTTGGTACTTGTGCGGGGGACCGACAATCAGCCCCAGCATTTT
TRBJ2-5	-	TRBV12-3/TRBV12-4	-	CACSFGGRETQYF	TGTGCATGCAGTTTTGGGGGCCGAGAGACCCAGTACTTC
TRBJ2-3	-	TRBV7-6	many	CASSPAASRTDTQYF	TGTGCCAGCAGCCCAGCGGCTAGTCGCACAGATACGCAGTATTTT
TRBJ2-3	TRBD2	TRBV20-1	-	CCANGFTSGSGTDTQYF	TGCTGTGCTAATGGGTTTACTAGCGGGAGCGGCACAGATACGCAGTATTTT
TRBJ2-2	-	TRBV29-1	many	CSVIPGLSSNTGELFF	TGCAGCGTGATACCGGGACTTTCGTCCAACACCGGGGAGCTGTTTTTT
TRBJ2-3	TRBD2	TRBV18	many	CASSRGGPADTQYF	TGTGCCAGCTCACGGGGGGGACCGGCAGATACGCAGTATTTT
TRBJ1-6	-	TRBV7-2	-	CASSLANRALHF	TGTGCCAGCAGCTTAGCGAACAGGGCCCTCCACTTT
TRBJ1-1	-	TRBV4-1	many	CASSQVATGPTEAFF	TGCGCCAGCAGCCAAGTTGCTACAGGGCCCACTGAAGCTTTCTTT
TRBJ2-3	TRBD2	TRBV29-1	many	CSVVLAGAPDTQYF	TGCAGCGTTGTGTTAGCGGGAGCCCCAGATACGCAGTATTTT
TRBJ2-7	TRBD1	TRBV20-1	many	CSARDLDRGHEQYF	TGCAGTGCTAGAGACCTGGACAGGGGCCACGAGCAGTACTTC
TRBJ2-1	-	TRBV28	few	CASSFGFPYGEQFF	TGTGCCAGCAGTTTCGGGTTCCCCTACGGGGAGCAGTTCTTC
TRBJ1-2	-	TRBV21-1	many	CASIHTYRGGYTF	TGTGCCAGCATCCATACTTACAGGGGCGGCTACACCTTC
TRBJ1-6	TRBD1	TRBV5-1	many	CASSLGTGTGYNSPLHF	TGCGCCAGCAGCTTGGGGACCGGGACAGGATATAATTCACCCCTCCACTTT
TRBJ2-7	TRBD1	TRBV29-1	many	CSVIRDRYYEQYF	TGCAGCGTCATACGGGACAGATACTACGAGCAGTACTTC
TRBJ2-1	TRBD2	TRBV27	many	CASSFGGDEQFF	TGTGCCAGCAGTTTTGGGGGGGATGAGCAGTTCTTC
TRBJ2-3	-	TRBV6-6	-	CASSQTIPQQQYF	TGTGCCAGCAGTCAAACCATCCCCCAGCAGCAGTATTTT
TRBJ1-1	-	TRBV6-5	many	CASSYSLASRTEAFF	TGTGCCAGCAGTTACTCCCTGGCCAGCCGGACTGAAGCTTTCTTT
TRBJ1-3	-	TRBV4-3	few	CASSQSSGNTIYF	TGCGCCAGCAGCCAGAGCTCTGGAAACACCATATATTTT
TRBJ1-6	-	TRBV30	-	CAWTKTGLGNSPLHF	TGTGCCTGGACCAAGACAGGTCTTGGAAATTCACCCCTCCACTTT
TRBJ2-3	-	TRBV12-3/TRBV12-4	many	CASSSVGGLTDTQYF	TGTGCCAGCAGTTCCGTGGGGGGCCTCACAGATACGCAGTATTTT
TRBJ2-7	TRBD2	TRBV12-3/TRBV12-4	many	CASSLGPGGPYEQYF	TGTGCCAGCAGTTTAGGTCCGGGAGGGCCCTACGAGCAGTACTTC
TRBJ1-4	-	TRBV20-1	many	CSARDEGRANEKLFF	TGCAGTGCTAGAGATGAGGGCAGGGCTAATGAAAAACTGTTTTTT
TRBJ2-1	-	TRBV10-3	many	CAISESLRGQEYNEQFF	TGTGCCATCAGTGAGTCGTTGCGAGGGCAAGAGTACAATGAGCAGTTCTTC
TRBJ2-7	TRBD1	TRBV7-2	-	CASSLPGQGAAYEQYF	TGTGCCAGCAGCTTACCGGGACAGGGGGCGGCCTACGAGCAGTACTTC
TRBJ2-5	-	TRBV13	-	CASSISLFRGGTQYF	TGTGCCAGCAGCATCTCACTTTTTAGAGGTGGAACCCAGTACTTC
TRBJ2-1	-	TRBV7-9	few	CASSIPRGTGEQFF	TGTGCCAGCAGCATCCCCAGGGGGACTGGTGAGCAGTTCTTC
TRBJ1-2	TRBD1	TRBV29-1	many	CSVEGEGAQIDGYTF	TGCAGCGTTGAAGGAGAGGGGGCGCAAATTGATGGCTACACCTTC
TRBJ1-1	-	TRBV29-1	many	CSVGAVSAEAFF	TGCAGCGTTGGAGCCGTCTCCGCTGAAGCTTTCTTT
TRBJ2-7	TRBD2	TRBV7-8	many	CASSSAGVTEQYF	TGTGCCAGCAGCTCAGCGGGGGTGACCGAGCAGTACTTC
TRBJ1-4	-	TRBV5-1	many	CASSFSRRDEKLFF	TGCGCCAGCAGCTTCTCACGGCGGGATGAAAAACTGTTTTTT
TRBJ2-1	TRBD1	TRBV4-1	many	CASSQVRQGFSYNEQFF	TGCGCCAGCAGCCAAGTCCGACAGGGGTTCTCCTACAATGAGCAGTTCTTC
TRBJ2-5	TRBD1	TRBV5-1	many	CASSLTGGARFRGWETQYF	TGCGCCAGCAGCCTAACAGGGGGCGCAAGGTTTCGGGGTTGGGAGACCCAGTACTTC
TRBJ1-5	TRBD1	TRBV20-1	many	CSASFRDRVNQPQHF	TGCAGTGCTAGTTTCCGGGACAGGGTAAATCAGCCCCAGCATTTT
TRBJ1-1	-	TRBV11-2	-	CASSLDLVGSAEAFF	TGTGCCAGCAGCTTAGACCTTGTCGGGTCAGCTGAAGCTTTCTTT
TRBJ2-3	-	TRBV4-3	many	CASSQGGTSDTQYF	TGCGCCAGCAGCCAAGGCGGGACGTCAGATACGCAGTATTTT
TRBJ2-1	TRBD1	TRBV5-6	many	CASSDRQKTGPQDNEQFF	TGTGCCAGCAGCGATCGACAGAAGACAGGGCCACAGGACAATGAGCAGTTCTTC
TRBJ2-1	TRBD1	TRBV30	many	CAWSPTGGNEQFF	TGTGCCTGGAGTCCGACAGGGGGCAATGAGCAGTTCTTC
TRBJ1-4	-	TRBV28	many	CASSQFDRGLFF	TGTGCCAGCAGTCAATTCGATCGAGGACTGTTTTTT
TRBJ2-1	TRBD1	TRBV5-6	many	CASSRTGGPYNEQFF	TGTGCCAGCAGCCGGACAGGGGGACCCTACAATGAGCAGTTCTTC
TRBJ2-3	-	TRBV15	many	CATSKTRVGVDTQYF	TGTGCCACCAGCAAGACAAGGGTAGGGGTAGATACGCAGTATTTT
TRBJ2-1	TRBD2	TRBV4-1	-	CASSQAPSGRYNEQFF	TGCGCCAGCAGCCAAGCTCCTAGCGGGAGGTACAATGAGCAGTTCTTC